Each of the 6 T cell receptor beta chains below was sequenced from the same sample in a study of blood T cell repertoires in COVID-19. The protocol was immunoSEQ multiplex PCR, while the TCRdb copy is restricted to in-frame clones and leaves out a portion. Among some 70,000 clones listed, approximately 84% were seen once. The sequenced material came from peripheral blood. The receptor source for this set is a man aged 40-55 years with COVID-19, enrolled during active disease.

The J gene is TRBJ1-4, the V gene TRBV30, with TRBD1 identical over 10 bases. Looked up from germline, CDR1 is GTSNPN and CDR2 is SVGIG (reference sequence). Losses at the gene ends were 0 bases for V and 0 bases for J; bases not matched to a gene: 4. This CDR3 is 17 amino acids long. The CDR3 sequence: CAWSVRGTGATNEKLFF. The CDR3 DNA follows: TGTGCCTGGAGTGTACGTGGGACAGGGGCAACTAATGAAAAACTGTTTTTT.

This chain uses TRBV6-5 with TRBJ1-4; no definite D call. The CDR3 covers 13 residues. V shed 8 bases and J shed 0 bases, with 7 bases lying between them. Germline assignment: CDR1 MNHEY and CDR2 SVGAGI. Written as DNA, the CDR3 is TGTGCCAGCGCAGGTGCAACTAATGAAAAACTGTTTTTT. Residues: CASAGATNEKLFF.

This chain uses TRBV25-1 with TRBJ1-4; 12 bases line up with TRBD1. This CDR3 contains 15 residues. The V gene's germline CDR1 is MGHDK and CDR2 SYGVNS. Trimming at V came to 7 bases and at J to 11 bases, leaving 11 bases not matched to a gene. The CDR3 DNA sequence: TGTGCCAGCACTCCGGGACAGGGGGCGCTTGGGAAACTGTTTTTT. It specifies CASTPGQGALGKLFF.

The chain carries TRBV2 and TRBJ1-2; D is ambiguous. The germline gives CDR1 SNHLY, CDR2 FYNNEI. This CDR3 region has 14 residues. V was clipped by 3 bases and J by 4 bases, with 12 bases between them. CDR3 amino acids: CASSEARGVYGYTF. In DNA, the CDR3 is TGTGCCAGCAGTGAGGCCCGGGGAGTCTATGGCTACACCTTC. Filled out from reference TRBV2 and TRBJ1-2, the complete variable domain reads EPEVTQTPSHQVTQMGQEVILRCVPISNHLYFYWYRQILGQKVEFLVSFYNNEISEKSEIFDDQFSVERPDGSNFTLKIRSTKLEDSAMYFCASSEARGVYGYTFGSGTRLTVV.

This clone was seen a single time. CDR3 nucleotide sequence: TGCAGCGTTGAAGTTGGAGCGGGGGGGCACTACGAGCAGTACTTC. Its protein product is CSVEVGAGGHYEQYF. The gene calls are TRBV29-1 and TRBJ2-7; 10 nucleotides match TRBD2. CDR3 length: 15 amino acids. After removal of 1 base from V and 3 bases from J, the junction contained 6 bases not matched to a gene. Germline CDR1 SQVTM, CDR2 ANQGSEA.

CDR3 DNA sequence: TGTGCCATGTCGGGGACATCCCAGTCGGAGACCCAGTACTTC. It is translated as CAMSGTSQSETQYF. The chain links TRBV10-3 to TRBJ2-5; D perhaps matches TRBD1 (6 bases). Germline CDR1 reads ENHRY; CDR2 reads SYGVKD. Trimming pared 9 bases from V and 5 bases from J, leaving 19 bases between. This CDR3 is 14 amino acids long.